This T cell receptor beta chain was found in a study of blood T cell repertoires in COVID-19. The overall study: Some COVID-19 samples were acute and others convalescent; all came from the United States, Italy and Spain.

Original processing notes: Amplification with reference gene primers provided the estimates of nucleated cell counts. Clones were read by immunoSEQ multiplex PCR, and TCRdb kept only the in-frame ones, dropping some. The DNA was the basis for D and trimming; V, J and clone size are from that table. The sample includes tens of thousands of clones, roughly four fifths of them seen just once. Seattle patient enrollment occurred during active infection, with longitudinal follow-up thereafter. The CDR3 is 12 amino acids. Germline V gene data show CDR1 as KGHDR and CDR2 as SFDVKD. The chain couples TRBV24-1 to TRBJ2-3, with TRBD1 identical over 7 bases. The receptor comes from a man aged 55-75 years with COVID-19, enrolled during active disease. The sample comprised peripheral blood. CDR3 bases: TGTGCGACACAGGGGACCACAGATACGCAGTATTTT. Residues: CATQGTTDTQYF.